The 7 T cell receptor beta chains below were found in one sample sequenced in a study of graft-versus-host responses after intestinal transplantation. Sequencing used immunoSEQ multiplex PCR; TCRdb keeps in-frame clones, though not all of them. The sample holds roughly 7,000 clones, 26% seen once. Sequencing was performed on alloreactive CD4+ T cells from a mixed lymphocyte reaction culture, taken before intestinal transplant. Noted subset: CFSE-low proliferating T cells sorted from approximately 6-day pre-transplant mixed lymphocyte reaction (GvH or HvG direction). These TCRs come from a human patient who received an intestinal transplant.

The V call is TRBV9, the J call TRBJ1-1, with D unclear. Trimming shortened V by 0 bases and J by 9 bases, and 12 bases separated the two germline ends. There are 13 residues in the CDR3. Germline V gives CDR1 SGDLS, CDR2 YYNGEE. The CDR3 spells CASSVGGGNQAFF. DNA for the CDR3: TGTGCCAGCAGCGTAGGGGGAGGGAACCAAGCTTTCTTT.

The table lists this clone with a few counts. The rearrangement links TRBV5-4 to TRBJ2-1; 8 bases fit TRBD1. With V trimmed by 0 bases and J by 8 bases, 7 bases remained unmatched. CDR1 is SGHNT, CDR2 YYREEE, per germline (reference sequence). The CDR3 totals 15 residues. CDR3 region: CASSLAGGRYYEQFF. In DNA form, the CDR3 reads TGTGCCAGCAGCTTGGCAGGGGGCCGGTATTATGAGCAGTTCTTC.

This clone appeared a few times. This sequence joins TRBV7-4 and TRBJ2-5; TRBD1 matches at 7 bases. J gave up 4 bases and V 5 bases, and 7 bases lay outside the gene matches. CDR1 and CDR2 from the germline V gene are SGHVT and SQSDAQ. CDR3 length: 14 amino acids. CDR3 sequence: CASSPRDRPETQYF. The CDR3 bases are TGTGCCAGCAGCCCCCGGGACAGACCAGAGACCCAGTACTTC.

This clone is labeled as medium-sized. The DNA for the CDR3 is TGTGCCAGCAGTGAGGGCGTGTACAATGAGCAGTTCTTC. Its protein product is CASSEGVYNEQFF. V gene TRBV2 combines with J gene TRBJ2-1; no reliable D call. CDR1 is SNHLY, CDR2 FYNNEI, per germline. Trimming pared 3 bases from V and 4 bases from J, leaving 7 bases between. This CDR3 is 13 amino acids long.

By its share, this clone is medium-sized. The rearrangement joins TRBV27 to TRBJ1-1; no definite D call. V shed 6 bases and J shed 0 bases, with 11 bases lying between them. The germline V gene has CDR1 MNHEY and CDR2 SMNVEV (reference sequence). The CDR3 consists of 14 residues. The CDR3 region has the DNA TGTGCCAGCAGGTCCTTTGGGTTGAACACTGAAGCTTTCTTT. Translated: CASRSFGLNTEAFF.

This clone appeared a few times. V usage is TRBV7-9 and J usage is TRBJ2-2; TRBD2 is a possible D gene (6 bases). Germline V gene lookup returns CDR1 SEHNR and CDR2 FQNEAQ (reference sequence). The CDR3 has 15 residues. The ends were cut back, 5 bases at V and 7 bases at J, with 17 bases in the middle. CDR3 sequence reads: CASSLWAGTDGELFF. CDR3 in DNA: TGTGCCAGCAGCCTATGGGCGGGGACGGACGGGGAGCTGTTTTTT.

The sample holds a few counts of this clone. CDR3 DNA sequence: TGTGCCAGCAGTTACTCGAGAACCAGTTATAATTCACCCCTCCACTTT. Protein: CASSYSRTSYNSPLHF. This chain joins TRBV6-5 and TRBJ1-6; D remains unclear. Germline-derived CDR1 and CDR2 are MNHEY and SVGAGI. The CDR3 runs 16 residues. V dropped 0 bases and J dropped 4 bases, with 10 bases sitting between them.